Shown below are 20 T cell receptor beta chains from a single sample sequenced in a study of shared clonotypes between healthy human individuals. The protocol was immunoSEQ multiplex PCR, while the TCRdb copy is restricted to in-frame clones and leaves out a portion. Of approximately 2,300,000 clones in the sample, 85% to 95% were seen once. Sequenced sample: naive CD4+ T cells from PBMCs. This sample's subset: CD45RA+ positively selected. All receptors come from a man between 18 and 35 years old in good health. Some clones in this sample may be carry-over from other donors' samples.

The genes are TRBV27 and TRBJ2-3, with D unclear. V was trimmed by 8 bases and J by 3 bases, leaving 15 bases between them. CDR1 and CDR2 from the germline V gene are MNHEY and SMNVEV (reference sequence). The CDR3 is 14 residues long. The CDR3 protein is CASAGDFGTDTQYF. CDR3 coding DNA: TGTGCCAGCGCTGGGGATTTTGGGACAGATACGCAGTATTTT.

In its sample, this clone was seen once. V is TRBV28 and J is TRBJ1-6; 7 bases agree with TRBD1. The CDR3 spans 15 residues. Losses at the gene ends were 4 bases for V and 10 bases for J; bases not matched to a gene: 10. Germline V CDR1 and CDR2: MDHEN, SYDVKM. CDR3 nucleotide sequence: TGTGCCAGCAGTTGGGCAGACAGGGTATGGTCACCCCTCCACTTT. This encodes CASSWADRVWSPLHF.

V is TRBV5-4 and J is TRBJ1-2; possibly TRBD1 for D (5 bases). The CDR3 is 13 residues long. Trimming cost V 0 bases and J 8 bases, with 11 bases left between them. Per germline, CDR1 SGHNT and CDR2 YYREEE (reference sequence). CDR3 DNA sequence: TGTGCCAGCAGCTTGGAAGGGGTTCGGGGCTACACCTTC. It codes for CASSLEGVRGYTF.

CDR3 protein: CASSRMGMNTEAFF. The CDR3 DNA follows: TGTGCCAGCAGTAGGATGGGAATGAACACTGAAGCTTTCTTT. This rearrangement joins TRBV27 to TRBJ1-1; no clear D. From germline, CDR1 is MNHEY and CDR2 SMNVEV (reference sequence). Trimming took 5 bases from V and 0 from J, leaving 10 bases between them. This CDR3 is built from 14 residues.

This rearrangement joins TRBV7-2 to TRBJ2-7, with 9 bases fitting TRBD2. From germline, CDR1 is SGHTA and CDR2 FQGNSA. V lost 5 bases, J lost 4 bases, and 3 bases stayed unmatched. The CDR3 length is 13 residues. CDR3 loop: CASSPSGIYEQYF. Written as DNA, the CDR3 is TGTGCCAGCAGCCCTAGCGGGATATACGAGCAGTACTTC.

The chain links TRBV27 to TRBJ2-7; the D gene is possibly TRBD2 (5 bases). V was clipped by 2 bases and J by 0 bases, with 11 bases between them. From germline, CDR1 is MNHEY and CDR2 SMNVEV (reference sequence). The CDR3 is made up of 15 amino acids. CDR3 bases: TGTGCCAGCAGTTTAACACTAGTCCCCTCCTACGAGCAGTACTTC. As protein: CASSLTLVPSYEQYF.

The rearrangement uses TRBV5-4 and TRBJ2-7, with 9 bases identical to TRBD2. The CDR3 runs to 15 residues. Germline trimming cut 4 bases from V and 6 bases from J; bases unmatched to any gene: 11. The germline CDR1 and CDR2 sequences are SGHNT and YYREEE (reference sequence). The CDR3 sequence: CASSRRVSGSREQYF. CDR3 nucleotide sequence: TGTGCCAGCAGCCGGAGGGTTAGCGGGAGCCGCGAGCAGTACTTC.

The chain joins TRBV18 to TRBJ2-7, with D unclear. V lost 0 bases and J 2 bases, leaving 14 bases between the germline ends. Germline V gene lookup returns CDR1 KGHSH and CDR2 LQKENI. The CDR3 covers 16 residues. CDR3: CASSPPLAAETYEQYF. Written as DNA, the CDR3 is TGTGCCAGCTCACCACCTTTGGCGGCAGAAACCTACGAGCAGTACTTC. The whole variable domain, filled in from reference TRBV18 and TRBJ2-7, reads NAGVMQNPRHLVRRRGQEARLRCSPMKGHSHVYWYRQLPEEGLKFMVYLQKENIIDESGMPKERFSAEFPKEGPSILRIQQVVRGDSAAYFCASSPPLAAETYEQYFGPGTRLTVT.

This sequence joins TRBV27 and TRBJ1-5; weak D call: TRBD1 (6 bases). Germline V gives CDR1 MNHEY, CDR2 SMNVEV (reference sequence). V was cut by 5 bases and J by 1 base, with 15 bases left in between. CDR3 length: 16 amino acids. CDR3 coding DNA: TGTGCCAGCAGTCTAGGGGGGACGAGAAGCAATCAGCCCCAGCATTTT. Encoded protein: CASSLGGTRSNQPQHF.

This clone came up once. The V call is TRBV7-2, the J call TRBJ2-1; D perhaps matches TRBD2 (5 bases). The germline V and J ends were trimmed by 1 base and 7 bases, with 17 bases remaining between them. CDR1 and CDR2 from the germline V gene are SGHTA and FQGNSA. The CDR3 extends over 16 amino acids. CDR3 DNA sequence: TGTGCCAGCAGCTTAGGGGTGGGAGTAAGTAGGAATGAGCAGTTCTTC. This translates into CASSLGVGVSRNEQFF.

The CDR3 DNA reads TGTGCCAGCGGCCCCTGGGCCTCTCGCGGCGGCTACACCTTC. As protein: CASGPWASRGGYTF. The rearrangement links TRBV28 to TRBJ1-2, with D unclear. Trimming took off 8 bases at V and 8 bases at J, with 21 bases between the two ends. From germline, CDR1 is MDHEN and CDR2 SYDVKM. The CDR3 spans 14 residues.

Details on this clone: One junction end disagrees with the germline gene, perhaps due to a read error. The V call is TRBV6-9, the J call TRBJ2-7; D unresolved. Per the germline V gene, CDR1 is MNHGY and CDR2 is SVAAGI. The CDR3 sequence is 13 residues long. The DNA of the CDR3 is TGTGCCAGTCCGGGCCTAGAACCCTACGGGCAGTACTTC. This encodes CASPGLEPYGQYF.

The chain has TRBV19 and TRBJ2-2, with D maybe TRBD1 (6 bases). This CDR3 comprises 15 residues. The V end lost 6 bases, the J end lost 4 bases, and 15 bases lay between the germline ends. Germline-derived CDR1 and CDR2 are LNHDA and SQIVND (reference sequence). The CDR3 is CASRGWDISTGELFF. The DNA for the CDR3 is TGTGCCAGTAGGGGATGGGACATCTCCACCGGGGAGCTGTTTTTT.

This clone is a singleton in its sample. The DNA of the CDR3 is TGTGCCAGCAGCTTTAAGCGGGACCACAATGAGCAGTTCTTC. Its protein is CASSFKRDHNEQFF. The chain joins TRBV13 to TRBJ2-1; 7 bases line up with TRBD2. The CDR3 totals 14 residues. The trim removed 3 bases at V and 5 bases at J, leaving 4 bases unmatched. Germline V gene sequence: CDR1 PRHDT, CDR2 FYEKMQ (reference sequence).

The CDR3 is CASSLGRWAGRAYEQYF. The CDR3, as DNA: TGTGCCAGCAGCTTGGGGCGTTGGGCGGGCCGAGCCTACGAGCAGTACTTC. The chain combines TRBV5-6 with TRBJ2-7, with D perhaps matching TRBD2 (5 bases). The germline CDR1 and CDR2 sequences are SGHDT and YYEEEE. Trimming took 0 bases from V and 2 from J, leaving 18 bases between them. This CDR3 has 17 residues.

The chain employs TRBV5-1 and TRBJ1-6, with 7 positions matching TRBD1. The V gene end was trimmed by 2 bases and the J gene end by 6 bases; junction bases not matched to a gene: 5. CDR3 length: 15 residues. Germline V CDR1 and CDR2: SGHRS, YFSETQ. This chain's CDR3 is CASSFLSGGNSPLHF. CDR3 sequence (DNA): TGCGCCAGCAGCTTTTTATCAGGGGGTAATTCACCCCTCCACTTT.

The chain joins TRBV9 to TRBJ1-1, with 7 bases lining up with TRBD1. Germline trimming cut 4 bases from V and 8 bases from J; bases unmatched to any gene: 14. Germline-derived CDR1 and CDR2 are SGDLS and YYNGEE. This CDR3 is built from 15 residues. The CDR3 DNA reads as TGTGCCAGCAGCCGGGCCCATTCGGGACAGAACGAAGCTTTCTTT. This codes for CASSRAHSGQNEAFF. The full variable domain, rest sourced from reference TRBV9 and TRBJ1-1, is DSGVTQTPKHLITATGQRVTLRCSPRSGDLSVYWYQQSLDQGLQFLIQYYNGEERAKGNILERFSAQQFPDLHSELNLSSLELGDSALYFCASSRAHSGQNEAFFGQGTRLTVV.

The chain couples TRBV7-2 to TRBJ2-3, with D possibly being TRBD2 (5 bases). In germline, CDR1 is SGHTA, CDR2 FQGNSA. This CDR3 comprises 13 residues. V lost 5 bases to trimming and J lost 8 bases, with 14 bases between them. The CDR3 DNA sequence: TGTGCCAGCAGCCCACTAGGAATGGGTACGCAGTATTTT. It codes for CASSPLGMGTQYF.

The V call is TRBV5-1, the J call TRBJ2-1; the match to TRBD2 covers 11 bases. V shed 4 bases, J shed 6 bases, and the junction held 18 bases outside the gene matches. The germline V gene has CDR1 SGHRS and CDR2 YFSETQ. This CDR3 is 19 amino acids long. The CDR3 DNA reads TGCGCCAGCAGCCAACGTAAAGGTCTGCTAGCGGGAGGTACCAATGAGCAGTTCTTC. Translated: CASSQRKGLLAGGTNEQFF.

This rearrangement joins TRBV4-2 to TRBJ2-3; possible D gene TRBD1, 7 bases. The V gene lost 5 bases and the J gene lost 9 bases, with 24 bases spanning the gap. Looked up from germline, CDR1 is LGHNA and CDR2 is YNFKEQ. The CDR3 covers 16 residues. Here the CDR3 DNA reads TGTGCCAGCAGCTCCAAGCAGGGGGAAGGCGGGAACACGCAGTATTTT. Translation gives CASSSKQGEGGNTQYF.